This T cell receptor beta chain emerged from a study of neurological immune-mediated disorders. Study-wide points: Expanded clones shared no CDR3 amino acid sequences across subjects, suggesting private repertoires in all groups. HTLV-1-associated myelopathy had the most TCR clonal expansion, and multiple sclerosis had the least, less than healthy controls.

The cDNA was generated through 5'RACE incorporating 10-nucleotide random UMIs. TCRdb itself ran the 5' RACE reads through MiXCR, one entry per CDR3 protein. The top ten clones hold under 15% of a sample with about 60,000 distinct CDR3 sequences, around 10% of them seen once. Note on this clonotype: No antigen is known for it.

This sample's time point: longitudinal time-point 2. Unsorted libraries came from 2 million PBMCs stored at -80 °C. This CDR3 region has 20 residues. CDR1 is SEHNR and CDR2 is FQNEAQ in the germline V gene (reference sequence). Germline trimming cut 7 bases from V and 2 bases from J; bases unmatched to any gene: 24. The chain joins TRBV7-9 to TRBJ2-7, with TRBD2 identical over 9 bases. The clonotype was recovered from a man aged 30-40 years in good health. The sequencing sample was made of PBMCs. Here the CDR3 DNA reads TGTGCCAGCACCTTGACGTACGGGGGCCGAGGCGGGAGGGCCCCCTACGAGCAGTACTTC. Protein product: CASTLTYGGRGGRAPYEQYF.